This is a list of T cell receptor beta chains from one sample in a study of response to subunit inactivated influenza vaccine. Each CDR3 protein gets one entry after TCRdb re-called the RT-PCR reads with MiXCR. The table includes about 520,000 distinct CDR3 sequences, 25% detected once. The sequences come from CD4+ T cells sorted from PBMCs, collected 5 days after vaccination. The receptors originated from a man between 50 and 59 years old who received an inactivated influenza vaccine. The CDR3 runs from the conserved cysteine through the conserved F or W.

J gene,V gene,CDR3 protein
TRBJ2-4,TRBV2,CASSEVSSGGTKNIQYF
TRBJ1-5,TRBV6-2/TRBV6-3,CASTRDGSLGQPQHF
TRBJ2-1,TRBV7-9,CASSLDWTSGSNEQFF
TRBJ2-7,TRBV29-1,CSVEEAKSGGKKQYF
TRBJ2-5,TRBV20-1,CSAMVASSETQYF
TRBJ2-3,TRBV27,CASSLSATGSTDTQYF
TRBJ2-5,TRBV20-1,CSAIKPGLAGPNQETRYF
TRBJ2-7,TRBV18,CASSPAGGNYEQYF
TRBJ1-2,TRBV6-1,CASRHRGMGLYGYTF
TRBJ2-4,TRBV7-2,CASSLLRTLNIQYF
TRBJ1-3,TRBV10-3,CAISESGTGNTIYF
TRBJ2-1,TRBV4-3,CAEGGDPLDEQFF
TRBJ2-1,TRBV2,CASSEAGLGHEQFF
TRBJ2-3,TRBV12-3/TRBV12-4,CASRQQGVGTDTQYF
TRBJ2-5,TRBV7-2,CASSLGSTGGTETQYF
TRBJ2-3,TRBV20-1,CSASSQTPLAGGSTDTQYF
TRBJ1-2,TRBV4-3,CASSQDYLGKNYGYTF
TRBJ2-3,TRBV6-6,CASSRSRDTQYF
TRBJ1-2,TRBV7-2,CASSGDRDRINYGYTF
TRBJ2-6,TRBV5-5,CASSSGTGRNVLTF
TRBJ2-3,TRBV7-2,CASSKDRLGDTQYF
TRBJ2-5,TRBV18,CASSPPLLMQETQYF
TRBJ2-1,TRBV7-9,CASSSRDSYNEQFF
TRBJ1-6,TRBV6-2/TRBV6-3,CASSYSGRNSPLHF
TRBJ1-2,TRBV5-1,CASRMDNYGYTF
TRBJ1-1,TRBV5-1,CASIPPGGHTEAFF
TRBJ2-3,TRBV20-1,CSAKQGAGGGAFSDTQYF
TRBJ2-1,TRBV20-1,CSARTREGTVYNEQFF
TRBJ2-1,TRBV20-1,CSARPLTGYNEQFF
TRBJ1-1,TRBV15,CATSRDRGINTEAFF
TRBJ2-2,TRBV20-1,CSARDRTLTRDSLGHGELFF
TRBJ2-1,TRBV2,CACSLLLRGTYSYNEQFF
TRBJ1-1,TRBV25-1,CASSVPGGGNTEAFF
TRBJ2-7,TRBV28,CASSFGDRVDEQYF
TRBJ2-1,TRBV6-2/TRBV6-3,CASSKSGGPYNEQFF
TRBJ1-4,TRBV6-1,CASSPSPGGEKLFF
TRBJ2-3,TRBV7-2,CASSSTGTGTPDTQYF
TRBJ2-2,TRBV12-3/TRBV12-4,CASSPQGAMTGELFF
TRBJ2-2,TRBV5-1,CASSLDGPNTGELFF
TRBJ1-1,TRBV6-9,CASRPGRGNTEAFF
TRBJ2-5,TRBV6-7,CASSYSSGDETQYF
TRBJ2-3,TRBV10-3,CAVSGGGGTDTQYF
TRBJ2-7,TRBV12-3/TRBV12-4,CASSPHRDTISYEQYF
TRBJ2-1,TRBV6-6,CASTEPVKNEQFF
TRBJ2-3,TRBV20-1,CSAGRLARFTDTQYF
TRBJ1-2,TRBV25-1,CASSEQGGFYGYTF
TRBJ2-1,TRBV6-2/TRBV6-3,CASSYSTRSSPYEQFF
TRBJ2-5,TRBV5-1,CASRSSGGRETQYF
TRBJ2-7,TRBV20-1,CSARLGSTPYEQYF
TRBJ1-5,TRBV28,CASSLPLDAGVSNQPQHF
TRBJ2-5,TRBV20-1,CSAIGTSEGETQYF
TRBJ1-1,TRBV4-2,CASSQQGYGEAFF